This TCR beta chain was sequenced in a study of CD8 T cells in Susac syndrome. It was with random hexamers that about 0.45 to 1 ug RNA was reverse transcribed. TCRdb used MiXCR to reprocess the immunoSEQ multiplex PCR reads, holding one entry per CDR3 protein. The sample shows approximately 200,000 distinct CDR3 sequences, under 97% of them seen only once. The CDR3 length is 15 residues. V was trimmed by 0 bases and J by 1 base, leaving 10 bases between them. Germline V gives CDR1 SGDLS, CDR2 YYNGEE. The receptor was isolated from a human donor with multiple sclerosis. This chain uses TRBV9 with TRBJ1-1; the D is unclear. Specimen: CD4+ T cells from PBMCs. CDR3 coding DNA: TGTGCCAGCAGCGTAGATCCGGATACGAACACTGAAGCTTTCTTT. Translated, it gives CASSVDPDTNTEAFF.